This T cell receptor beta chain was identified during a study of glioma-infiltrating T cells after dendritic cell vaccination. The primer mix had 60 V beta and 13 J beta primers. Repertoires were generated with immunoSEQ multiplex PCR, while TCRdb's copy carries only in-frame clones and drops some. The table has about 100,000 clones, over 80% seen once. The time point was: after dendritic cell vaccination, including at tumor progression/relapse. PBMC sampling occurred before vaccination, two weeks after the third dose, and at progression. This CDR3 contains 16 residues. Per germline, CDR1 SGHDT and CDR2 YYEEEE. Trimming pared 1 base from V and 3 bases from J, leaving 17 bases between.

The receptor comes from a human donor with glioblastoma. This chain connects TRBV5-6 to TRBJ2-7, with a possible D match to TRBD1 (5 bases). The specimen was blood, collected after dendritic cell vaccination. The CDR3 region is CASSLFGAGIFYEQYF. As DNA, the CDR3 is TGTGCCAGCAGCTTGTTTGGGGCAGGGATTTTCTACGAGCAGTACTTC.